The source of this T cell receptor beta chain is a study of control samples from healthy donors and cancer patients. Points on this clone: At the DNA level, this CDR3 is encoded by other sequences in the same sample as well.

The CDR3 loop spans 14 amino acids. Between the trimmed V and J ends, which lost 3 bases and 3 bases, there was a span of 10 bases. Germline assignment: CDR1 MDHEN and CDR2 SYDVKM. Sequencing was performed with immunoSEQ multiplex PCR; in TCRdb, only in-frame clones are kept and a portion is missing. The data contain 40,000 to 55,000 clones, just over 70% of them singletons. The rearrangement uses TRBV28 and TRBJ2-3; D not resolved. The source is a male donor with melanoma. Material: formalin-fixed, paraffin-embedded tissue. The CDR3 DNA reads TGTGCCAGCAGTTTCTTAAGTGGGACAGATACGCAGTATTTT. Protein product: CASSFLSGTDTQYF.